A selection of T cell receptor beta chains follows, all from one sample in a study of blood T cell repertoires in COVID-19. The protocol was immunoSEQ multiplex PCR, while the TCRdb copy is restricted to in-frame clones and leaves out a portion. The top ten clones hold 7.5% to 9% of a sample with approximately 70,000 clones, under 95% of them seen once. The sequencing input was peripheral blood. Source of these receptors: a human donor in a cohort sampled during active COVID-19. The CDR3 runs from the conserved cysteine through the conserved F or W. The D gene is left open where the match is weak. Only part of the rows carry a size: once, few, many, or a class if the clone is expanded.

clone_size	v_call	d_call	j_call	cdr3_nt	cdr3_aa
.	TRBV23-1	.	TRBJ2-7	TGCGCCAGCAGTCAACGGGGAGCCCTCAGGCCCTACGAGCAGTACTTC	CASSQRGALRPYEQYF
.	TRBV3-1/TRBV3-2	.	TRBJ1-4	TGTGCCAGCAGCCAAGGACAGGAGCCGTTTGAAAAACTGTTTTTT	CASSQGQEPFEKLFF
once	TRBV2	.	TRBJ1-2	TGTGCCAGCGTGGAATTGCGGTACACCTTC	CASVELRYTF
.	TRBV6-6	TRBD1	TRBJ1-6	TGTGCCAGCAACGGACAGGGAATATCGAGTTCACCCCTCCACTTT	CASNGQGISSSPLHF
.	TRBV11-2	.	TRBJ1-1	TGTGCCAGCAGCCGATACCAGGGGCTCGGGAACACTGAAGCTTTCTTT	CASSRYQGLGNTEAFF
.	TRBV27	TRBD1	TRBJ2-7	TGTGCCAGCAGTTTATACCGGACAGGGCTGGGGGAGCAGTACTTC	CASSLYRTGLGEQYF
few	TRBV25-1	.	TRBJ1-1	TGTGCCAGCAGTGAAACTTATGCAGGGATTCACCCTGAAGCTTTCTTT	CASSETYAGIHPEAFF
.	TRBV18	.	TRBJ1-2	TGTGCCAGCTCGTACGGGACTCCCGAACCGGGTAACGGCTACACCTTC	CASSYGTPEPGNGYTF
once	TRBV30	.	TRBJ2-7	TGTGCCTGGAGTGGTGGAGACGGAGGATACTACGAGCAGTACTTC	CAWSGGDGGYYEQYF
.	TRBV25-1	.	TRBJ1-2	TGTGCCAGCAGTGAATATTCCCTAACCTATGGCTACACCTTC	CASSEYSLTYGYTF
.	TRBV7-8	.	TRBJ2-7	TGTGCCAGCAGGCCACGTAGGGGGGACAGCAAGTACGAGCAGTACTTC	CASRPRRGDSKYEQYF
.	TRBV4-3	.	TRBJ1-1	TGCGCCAGCAGCCAAGTAAGGGAGTTAACCGAAGAAGCTTTCTTT	CASSQVRELTEEAFF
.	TRBV11-2	.	TRBJ1-5	TGTGCCAGCAGCTCCAGCGGGGTGCAGGGGAACCAGCCCCAGCATTTT	CASSSSGVQGNQPQHF
.	TRBV28	.	TRBJ2-5	TGTGCCCCCGGGGGGACATACGGTCCCTTACGCCAAGAGACCCAGTACTTC	CAPGGTYGPLRQETQYF
few	TRBV11-2	.	TRBJ2-7	TGTGCCAGCAGCTTAGAATCAGGGGTGAGTTCCTACGAGCAGTACTTC	CASSLESGVSSYEQYF
.	TRBV11-1	.	TRBJ2-6	TGTGCCAGCAGACTCGACAGGCTTGGGGCCAACGTCCTGACTTTC	CASRLDRLGANVLTF
.	TRBV5-4	TRBD1	TRBJ1-2	TGTGCCAGCAGCCCTTCCGGGGTGACAGGGCATGGCTACACCTTC	CASSPSGVTGHGYTF
.	TRBV15	.	TRBJ1-2	TGTGCCACCAGCAGAGATGTCGGGTATGGCTACACCTTC	CATSRDVGYGYTF
.	TRBV28	TRBD1	TRBJ2-6	TGTGCCAGCAGATCCCCGGGACAGGGGGTAGCTGGGGCCAACGTCCTGACTTTC	CASRSPGQGVAGANVLTF
.	TRBV7-2	TRBD1	TRBJ2-7	TGTGCCAGCAGCTTAGCGACAGGGGGCAAGTACGAGCAGTACTTC	CASSLATGGKYEQYF
.	TRBV7-8	TRBD2	TRBJ2-7	TGTGCCAGCAGCTCCATAGCGGGTTCTCCCTACGAGCAGTACTTC	CASSSIAGSPYEQYF
.	TRBV29-1	TRBD1	TRBJ1-1	TGCAGCACTACCAACTTGGCCCGACAGGGGGCAAGGGGATTAACTGAAGCTTTCTTT	CSTTNLARQGARGLTEAFF
.	TRBV28	.	TRBJ2-7	TGTGCCAGCAGTACGCGTTTCGGCTACGAGCAGTACTTC	CASSTRFGYEQYF
.	TRBV29-1	TRBD1	TRBJ1-5	TGCAGCGTTGGATTTTCACCTGACAGGGGACGTCAGCCCCAGCATTTT	CSVGFSPDRGRQPQHF
.	TRBV19	.	TRBJ1-1	TGTGCCAGTAGTGTCAGGGCTGGGAACACTGAAGCTTTCTTT	CASSVRAGNTEAFF
.	TRBV19	TRBD1	TRBJ1-1	TGTGCCAGTACTTTCGGGACAGGAGGGAACACTGAAGCTTTCTTT	CASTFGTGGNTEAFF
.	TRBV2	.	TRBJ2-7	TGTGCCAGCAGTGAGGACAGCCTCTACGAGCAGTACTTC	CASSEDSLYEQYF
.	TRBV21-1	.	TRBJ1-3	TGTGCCAGCAGAAGAAAAAGGGGGCCGGGAAACACCATATATTTT	CASRRKRGPGNTIYF
.	TRBV9	TRBD1	TRBJ1-2	TGTGCCAGCAGCTTAGGACAGGGTGGCTACACCTTC	CASSLGQGGYTF
.	TRBV21-1	.	TRBJ2-7	TGTGCCAGCAGCAAAGCGCCCAGAGCAGGATCCTACGAGCAGTACTTC	CASSKAPRAGSYEQYF
.	TRBV5-1	.	TRBJ2-1	TGCGCCAGCAGAGGGGCCGCAGATGAGCAGTTCTTC	CASRGAADEQFF
.	TRBV25-1	.	TRBJ1-4	TGTGCCAGCAAGGAGGGAGGAGAAAAACTGTTTTTT	CASKEGGEKLFF
.	TRBV11-2	TRBD1	TRBJ1-2	TGTGCCAGCAGCTCCTACAGGGGGCCAAACTATGGCTACACCTTC	CASSSYRGPNYGYTF
.	TRBV9	.	TRBJ2-7	TGTGCCAGCAGCGTAACAGGGAGCTCCTACGAGCAGTACTTC	CASSVTGSSYEQYF
.	TRBV11-2	.	TRBJ2-7	TGTGCCAGCAGCTTAAGGGGCAGAAGCGAGCAGTACTTC	CASSLRGRSEQYF
.	TRBV28	TRBD1	TRBJ2-7	TGTGCCAGCAGCCCGGGACAGGGATACGAGCAGTACTTC	CASSPGQGYEQYF
.	TRBV6-5	TRBD2	TRBJ2-7	TGTGCCAGCAGTTACTCGAGCGGGGGGACAGAGTCCTTC	CASSYSSGGTESF
.	TRBV5-1	.	TRBJ2-2	TGCGCCAGCAGCTTGACGGGAAGTAGCGCCGGGGAGCTGTTTTTT	CASSLTGSSAGELFF
.	TRBV11-2	.	TRBJ2-7	TGTGCCAGCAGCTTGACTTGGGACCGGGGGACGCCCTACGAGCAGTACTTC	CASSLTWDRGTPYEQYF
.	TRBV28	TRBD1	TRBJ1-1	TGTGCCAGCAGTTCCTCCCCCACAGGGGGCACCAATGAAGCTTTCTTT	CASSSSPTGGTNEAFF
.	TRBV19	.	TRBJ1-2	TGTGCCACCCACTGGGTAGCGGGCTATGGCTACACCTTC	CATHWVAGYGYTF
.	TRBV6-2/TRBV6-3	.	TRBJ2-7	TGTGCCAGCAGTCACAGGCCGGGCATAGGCTCCTACGAGCAGTACTTC	CASSHRPGIGSYEQYF
.	TRBV11-2	.	TRBJ2-7	TGTGCCAGCAGCTTGGGGTGGGGAGCCTACGAGCAGTACTTC	CASSLGWGAYEQYF
.	TRBV2	TRBD1	TRBJ2-7	TGTGCCAGCCGTTCGGACAGGGGAAGCGAGCAGTACTTC	CASRSDRGSEQYF
once	TRBV6-1	.	TRBJ1-2	TGTGCCAGCAGTGAAGTCTTGACCAAGGGGATCTATGGCTACACCTTC	CASSEVLTKGIYGYTF
.	TRBV11-2	TRBD1	TRBJ2-7	TGTGCCAGCAGCCGGCCGGGGACAGGGGGGTACGAGCAGTACTTC	CASSRPGTGGYEQYF
.	TRBV19	.	TRBJ2-7	TGTGCCAGTAGTATAGGAGGCAGTCTCTACGAGCAGTACTTC	CASSIGGSLYEQYF
.	TRBV27	.	TRBJ1-1	TGTGCCAGCAGCCCACAGGGAATAAGCAGGACTGAAGCTTTCTTT	CASSPQGISRTEAFF
.	TRBV18	.	TRBJ2-7	TGTGCCAGCTCCCAGCAGGGAAGCTACGAGCAGTACTTC	CASSQQGSYEQYF
.	TRBV6-5	TRBD1	TRBJ1-4	TGTGCCAGCAGTAAGGGACAGCGTGAAAAACTGTTTTTT	CASSKGQREKLFF
.	TRBV4-2	TRBD1	TRBJ2-7	TGTGCCAGCAGCCGCATTCTTGGGGACAGTCCCTACGAGCAGTACTTC	CASSRILGDSPYEQYF
.	TRBV24-1	.	TRBJ2-7	TGTGCCACCAGTGATCCAGGGTACAACGAGCAGTACTTC	CATSDPGYNEQYF
.	TRBV5-1	.	TRBJ1-5	TGCGCCAGCAGGGCGGATACCAATCAGCCCCAGCATTTT	CASRADTNQPQHF
.	TRBV6-2/TRBV6-3	.	TRBJ2-7	TGTGCCAGCAGTTGGGGCAGGGTCTACGAGCAGTACTTC	CASSWGRVYEQYF
.	TRBV12-3/TRBV12-4	.	TRBJ1-2	TGTGCCAGCAGTGTCGGGGTGAACTATGGCTACACCTTC	CASSVGVNYGYTF
.	TRBV6-5	.	TRBJ2-5	TGTGCCAGCAGCCTAACCGGACTGAAGGAGACCCAGTACTTC	CASSLTGLKETQYF